One sample yielded the 25 T cell receptor beta chains listed below, sequenced in a study of T cells in Graves' hyperthyroidism and ophthalmopathy (dated by TCRdb to between 2018 and 2021). The protocol used for the library was multiplex PCR. Sequencing instrument: Illumina HiSeq 2000. The TCR beta CDR3 regions were amplified from the RNA transcripts. For the first round of RT-PCR on the TCR CDR3, the HTBI primer set was used together with the Qiagen OneStep RT-PCR kit. The public reads were quality trimmed at Q25 with fastp and then assembled into clones with MiXCR by TCRdb, keeping productive beta chains. Rows matching on CDR3 protein sequence are summarized as one entry with the most common DNA and genes. The sample contains tens of thousands of distinct CDR3 sequences, around half of them found a single time. The leading ten clones occupy 5.5% to 7.5% of the sample. The specimen sequenced was blood. The receptors stem from a woman aged 45 to 65 with Graves' hyperthyroidism that later progressed to Graves' ophthalmopathy.

This clonotype came up many times. The chain uses TRBV20-1 and TRBJ2-5, with 8 bases that match TRBD2. CDR1 and CDR2 (germline): DFQATT, SNEGSKA (reference sequence). V gave up 3 bases and J gave up 5 bases; unmatched junction bases: 5. The CDR3 consists of 13 residues. CDR3 sequence reads: CSASRGGGETQYF. Written as DNA, the CDR3 is TGCAGTGCTAGTCGGGGGGGCGGGGAGACCCAGTACTTC.

The chain is built from TRBV20-1 and TRBJ1-1; TRBD1 might be the D (5 bases). With 4 bases removed from V and 1 base from J, the gap between germline ends came to 19 bases. CDR1 is DFQATT, CDR2 SNEGSKA, per germline (reference sequence). CDR3 size: 16 residues. The CDR3 DNA reads TGCAGTGCTATACCTTTCGCCGGGACGCGGAACACTGAAGCTTTCTTT. This sequence encodes CSAIPFAGTRNTEAFF.

This clonotype showed up many times. This chain uses TRBV5-1 with TRBJ2-2; 9 nucleotides align to TRBD2. The CDR3 runs 15 residues. Germline lookup yields CDR1 SGHRS and CDR2 YFSETQ. V was pared by 1 base and J by 6 bases, with 4 bases of the junction left unmatched. The CDR3 protein is CASSLLAGKAGELFF. CDR3 bases: TGCGCCAGCAGCTTGCTAGCGGGGAAGGCCGGGGAGCTGTTTTTT.

In this sample, this clonotype turned up many times. The V and J genes are TRBV6-5 and TRBJ1-1; D call uncertain. V was pared by 0 bases and J by 4 bases, with 12 bases between. The V gene's germline CDR1 is MNHEY and CDR2 SVGAGI. The CDR3 sequence is 15 residues long. The CDR3 nucleotides are TGTGCCAGCAGTTACTCCCCCCGGGTAGTCACTGAAGCTTTCTTT. It codes for CASSYSPRVVTEAFF.

For this clonotype: Given the absence of the conserved phenylalanine or tryptophan at the CDR3 end, a read error is likely. The genes are TRBV9 and TRBJ2-7; D remains unclear. The CDR3 is 14 residues long. Germline V lookup: CDR1 SGDLS, CDR2 YYNGEE. The CDR3 DNA is TGTGCCAGCATGGATGATATCGGACCCTACAAGCAGTACTCC. Amino acids: CASMDDIGPYKQYS.

V usage is TRBV19 and J usage is TRBJ1-1; D remains ambiguous. The CDR3 spans 13 residues. V was cut by 1 base and J by 7 bases, with 10 bases left in between. CDR1 and CDR2 (germline): LNHDA, SQIVND (reference sequence). Written as DNA, the CDR3 is TGTGCCAGTAGTATAGGACCGGGGAATGAAGCTTTCTTT. Its protein is CASSIGPGNEAFF.

This clonotype showed up many times. This rearrangement joins TRBV14 to TRBJ2-2; TRBD2 matches at 7 bases. The V gene's germline CDR1 is SGHDN and CDR2 FVKESK. The CDR3 has 15 amino acids. V lost 4 bases, J lost 6 bases, and 8 bases stayed unmatched. CDR3 nucleotide sequence: TGTGCCAGCAGCCTTGGCGGGGGTAGTGCCGGGGAGCTGTTTTTT. It specifies CASSLGGGSAGELFF.

This chain connects TRBV7-6 to TRBJ1-2; D not resolved. Germline-derived CDR1 and CDR2 are SGHVS and FNYEAQ. The CDR3 runs 13 residues. Trimming took 5 bases from V and 8 from J, leaving 15 bases between them. The chain's CDR3 is CASSPGLTSGYTF. The CDR3 bases are TGTGCCAGCAGCCCAGGACTTACGTCCGGCTACACCTTC.

This clonotype was seen repeatedly, ten times or more. This chain joins TRBV6-2 or TRBV6-3 and TRBJ2-7, with D possibly being TRBD1 or TRBD2 (7 bases each). The CDR3 totals 14 residues. Germline CDR1 is MNHEY and CDR2 is SVGEGT. V was shortened by 8 bases and J by 0 bases, with 14 bases between the two germline ends. DNA for the CDR3: TGTGCCAGCGGGGGGGACAGCTCCTCCTACGAGCAGTACTTC. Translated, it gives CASGGDSSSYEQYF.

The V and J genes are TRBV6-1 and TRBJ1-2, with a possible D match to TRBD1 (5 bases). This CDR3 has 17 amino acids. V was trimmed by 6 bases and J by 6 bases, leaving 26 bases between them. The germline V gene has CDR1 MNHNS and CDR2 SASEGT. CDR3 nucleotide sequence: TGTGCCAGCAGAGAGTCGGCAGGGCCGGGGCTGTCTGATGGCTACACCTTC. Residues: CASRESAGPGLSDGYTF.

The CDR3 reads CASSESTDTQYF. Written as DNA, the CDR3 is TGTGCCAGCAGTGAGAGCACAGATACGCAGTATTTT. The genes are TRBV7-3 and TRBJ2-3, with D uncertain. CDR1 and CDR2 (germline): SGHTA, FQGTGA. The CDR3 runs to 12 residues. V gave up 6 bases and J gave up 0 bases, with 4 bases separating them.

This clonotype occurred many times. The chain combines TRBV6-5 with TRBJ1-2, with TRBD1 identical over 11 bases. V lost 2 bases and J lost 7; bases outside the gene matches: 9. In germline, CDR1 is MNHEY, CDR2 SVGAGI. This CDR3 has 16 residues. The DNA for the CDR3 is TGTGCCAGCAGTTACCTAGGACAGGGGGCGCCTCGTGGCTACACCTTC. This codes for CASSYLGQGAPRGYTF.

This clonotype is medium-sized by share. The rearrangement joins TRBV7-2 to TRBJ2-7; 13 bases line up with TRBD2. From germline, CDR1 is SGHTA and CDR2 FQGNSA. The V and J ends lost 6 bases and 1 base, in that order; junction bases with no gene match: 6. CDR3 length: 16 amino acids. This chain's CDR3 is CASRLMGLAGSYEQYF. The CDR3 DNA sequence: TGTGCCAGCAGATTGATGGGACTAGCGGGATCCTACGAGCAGTACTTC. The full variable domain, rest sourced from reference TRBV7-2 and TRBJ2-7, is GAGVSQSPSNKVTEKGKDVELRCDPISGHTALYWYRQSLGQGLEFLIYFQGNSAPDKSGLPSDRFSAERTGGSVSTLTIQRTQQEDSAVYLCASRLMGLAGSYEQYFGPGTRLTVT.

This clonotype rates as medium-sized. The rearrangement joins TRBV29-1 to TRBJ1-2; D perhaps matches TRBD1 (5 bases). V shed 3 bases and J shed 5 bases, with 19 bases lying between them. CDR1 and CDR2 from the germline V gene are SQVTM and ANQGSEA. The CDR3 contains 15 residues. The CDR3 nucleotides are TGCAGCGTTGATCTCTCGGGGGTCAACACATATGGCTACACCTTC. Its protein product is CSVDLSGVNTYGYTF.

This clonotype has a count of ten or more. This chain links TRBV11-3 with TRBJ1-4, with 7 positions matching TRBD1. J was trimmed by 5 bases and V by 4 bases; bases with no gene match: 7. Germline loops: CDR1 SGHNT, CDR2 YENEEA. The CDR3 consists of 15 residues. The CDR3 spells CASSSLARGNEKLFF. The CDR3 nucleotides read TGTGCCAGCAGCTCATTAGCCAGGGGGAATGAAAAACTGTTTTTT.

V usage is TRBV9 and J usage is TRBJ1-1, with TRBD1 as a possible D gene (6 bases). The V gene's germline CDR1 is SGDLS and CDR2 YYNGEE. Trimming left V 4 bases short and J 10 bases short, with 17 bases between. The CDR3 is made up of 13 amino acids. The CDR3: CASSPRTANGAFF. CDR3 sequence (DNA): TGTGCCAGCAGCCCCCGGACAGCAAATGGAGCTTTCTTT.

Concerning this clonotype: Mismatch with germline at one junction end may stem from a read error. This chain links TRBV12-3 or TRBV12-4 with TRBJ1-1; D possibly corresponds to TRBD1 (5 bases). CDR3 length: 15 residues. CDR3 residues: CASSSPGRGSTEAFF. In nucleotides, the CDR3 is TGTGCCAGCAGTTCCCCGGGACGGGGGAGCACTGAAGCCTTCTTT.

On this clonotype itself: Compared with germline, one end of the junction differs, possibly owing to a read error. V usage is TRBV5-6 and J usage is TRBJ2-5; maybe TRBD2 (6 bases). Germline V gene data show CDR1 as SGHDT and CDR2 as YYEEEE. This CDR3 is 16 amino acids long. The CDR3 region is CASSLRAGLVKETQYF. For the CDR3, the DNA is TGTGCCAGCAGCTTGCGGGCGGGACTTGTTAAAGAGACTCAGTACTTC.

The chain is built from TRBV5-1 and TRBJ2-2, with D uncertain. The CDR3 has 11 residues. V dropped 1 base and J dropped 6 bases, with 1 base sitting between them. The germline V gene encodes CDR1 SGHRS and CDR2 YFSETQ. The CDR3 spells CASSLPGELFF. The CDR3 nucleotides read TGCGCCAGCAGCTTGCCCGGGGAGCTGTTTTTT.

In its sample, this clonotype was seen many times. The rearrangement links TRBV19 to TRBJ2-3; 9 positions match TRBD1. The V gene end was trimmed by 6 bases and the J gene end by 2 bases; junction bases not matched to a gene: 6. Germline V CDR1 and CDR2: LNHDA, SQIVND (reference sequence). The CDR3 length is 15 residues. CDR3 in DNA: TGTGCCAGTAGGGTCGGGACAGGGACCACAGATACGCAGTATTTT. As protein: CASRVGTGTTDTQYF. The entire variable domain, with the rest obtained from reference TRBV19 and TRBJ2-3, is as follows: DGGITQSPKYLFRKEGQNVTLSCEQNLNHDAMYWYRQDPGQGLRLIYYSQIVNDFQKGDIAEGYSVSREKKESFPLTVTSAQKNPTAFYLCASRVGTGTTDTQYFGPGTRLTVL.

V usage is TRBV27 and J usage is TRBJ1-5; a possible D gene is TRBD1 (6 bases). The CDR3 contains 15 residues. The germline V gene has CDR1 MNHEY and CDR2 SMNVEV (reference sequence). The V end lost 3 bases, the J end lost 5 bases, and 14 bases lay between the germline ends. The CDR3 here is CASSFPGGFDQPQHF. CDR3 sequence (DNA): TGTGCCAGCAGTTTCCCCGGGGGCTTCGATCAGCCCCAGCATTTT.

In regard to this clonotype: A junction end diverges from the germline sequence, so it may reflect a read error. The chain links TRBV7-6 to TRBJ2-7; no firm D call. The CDR3 covers 14 residues. From germline, CDR1 is SGHVS and CDR2 FNYEAQ. The CDR3 DNA is TGTGCCAGCAGCTTACAAAGCAGAACCCACGAGCAATACTTC. Amino acids: CASSLQSRTHEQYF.

The V gene is TRBV6-2 or TRBV6-3, the J gene TRBJ2-7, with TRBD1 matching 9 bases. V shed 6 bases and J 4 bases; nucleotides not matched to a gene: 4. Germline assignment: CDR1 MNHEY and CDR2 SVGEGT. The CDR3 has 13 residues. The CDR3: CASRRTGDYEQYF. The CDR3 DNA follows: TGTGCCAGCAGGCGGACAGGGGATTACGAGCAGTACTTC.

Many counts were recorded for this clonotype. The chain recombines TRBV2 with TRBJ2-4; D gene uncertain. This CDR3 comprises 12 residues. The germline gives CDR1 SNHLY, CDR2 FYNNEI. With 6 bases removed from V and 6 bases from J, the gap between germline ends came to 9 bases. The CDR3 DNA follows: TGTGCCAGCAGCCCCATCAGAAACATTCAGTACTTC. This encodes CASSPIRNIQYF.

About this clonotype: The conserved phenylalanine or tryptophan is not found at the CDR3 terminus, so this likely reflects a read error. Because the CDR3's place on the DNA is in doubt, the DNA is left out and the CDR3 is given as listed by TCRdb. The chain combines TRBV24-1 with TRBJ2-3; TRBD2, as called in the table, went unchecked against the DNA. Germline V gives CDR1 KGHDR, CDR2 SFDVKD. The CDR3 has 16 residues if both end residues are counted. CDR3 amino acids: CATSVGLADITDTQYC.